The source of this T cell receptor beta chain is a study of radiotherapy plus CTLA-4 blockade in lung cancer. The CDR3 extends over 16 amino acids. CDR1 and CDR2 (germline): MNHEY, SVGAGI. Trimming stripped 0 bases from V and 10 bases from J, with 18 bases between. Clones were sequenced by immunoSEQ multiplex PCR, and TCRdb holds only the in-frame ones, with some missing. Of about 41,000 clones listed, approximately 76% are singletons. The chain combines TRBV6-5 with TRBJ1-4; D might be TRBD1 (6 bases). This receptor was taken from a human donor with non-small cell lung cancer who had stable disease on radiotherapy plus ipilimumab. This specimen was peripheral blood, taken from a patient treated with radiotherapy plus ipilimumab. This CDR3 reads CASSYSVDRTLGKLFF. In DNA form, the CDR3 reads TGTGCCAGCAGTTACTCCGTAGACAGGACCCTAGGAAAACTGTTTTTT.